The T cell receptor (beta chain) under discussion was sequenced for a study of blood T cell repertoires in COVID-19. Looking at the study overall: Collection of acute and convalescent COVID-19 samples took place in the United States, Italy and Spain. The analysed material was cDNA or gDNA that came from T cells, B-cell-depleted T cells, or PBMCs.

The CDR3 runs 16 residues. Unmatched junction bases numbered 9, after V lost 6 bases and J lost 2 bases. Germline assignment: CDR1 SSHAT and CDR2 FNYEAQ (reference sequence). TCRdb keeps only in-frame clones here, not all; method: immunoSEQ multiplex PCR. Of under 150,000 clones listed, approximately 83% are singletons. The chain employs TRBV7-7 and TRBJ2-7; 11 bases are shared with TRBD2. This sequence originates from a woman aged 45-65 years who had recovered from COVID-19. The sequenced sample consisted of peripheral blood. This CDR3 reads CASSHRVAGGTYEQYF. Here the CDR3 DNA reads TGTGCCAGCAGTCATAGGGTAGCGGGGGGGACCTACGAGCAGTACTTC.